The 5 T cell receptor beta chains below were found in one sample sequenced in a study of blood T cell repertoires in COVID-19. TCRdb keeps only in-frame clones here, not all; method: immunoSEQ multiplex PCR. The sample has about 180,000 clones; roughly 88% are singletons. Source material: PBMCs or T cells enriched from blood (not recorded which). These TCRs come from a man in his forties or fifties who had recovered from COVID-19.

The chain links TRBV12-5 to TRBJ2-7; the match to TRBD1 covers 7 bases. In germline, CDR1 is LGHNT, CDR2 FRNRAP. The CDR3 is made up of 13 amino acids. V dropped 9 bases and J dropped 2; count of bases not matched to a gene: 7. The CDR3 bases are TGTGCTAGCCCTCCACAGGGGCCCTACGAGCAGTACTTC. Translated, it gives CASPPQGPYEQYF.

The gene calls are TRBV2 and TRBJ2-5; 9 nucleotides line up with TRBD1. Looked up from germline, CDR1 is SNHLY and CDR2 is FYNNEI. The CDR3 sequence is 15 residues long. The J segment lost 3 bases and the V segment lost 5 bases, leaving 7 bases of the junction unmatched. In DNA form, the CDR3 reads TGTGCCAGCAGTAAGGACAGGGGCGGGGAAGAGACCCAGTACTTC. Protein product: CASSKDRGGEETQYF.

J is TRBJ2-1 and V is TRBV7-3; 13 nucleotides match TRBD2. This CDR3 region has 17 residues. The J segment lost 2 bases and the V segment lost 5 bases, leaving 6 bases of the junction unmatched. Germline CDR1 and CDR2: SGHTA and FQGTGA. CDR3 nucleotide sequence: TGTGCCAGCAGCCAACAGGGACTAGCGGGGACCTACAATGAGCAGTTCTTC. Its translation: CASSQQGLAGTYNEQFF.

This sequence joins TRBV7-8 and TRBJ1-3; D might be TRBD1 (5 bases). Germline values: CDR1 SGHVS, CDR2 FQNEAQ. Trimming pared 0 bases from V and 0 bases from J, leaving 15 bases between. The CDR3 has 18 amino acids. CDR3 DNA: TGTGCCAGCAGCTTAGCGAGCCTGGGGCAGATCTCTGGAAACACCATATATTTT. As protein: CASSLASLGQISGNTIYF.

The chain is built from TRBV20-1 and TRBJ1-3; no clear D. Trimming left V 6 bases short and J 0 bases short, with 3 bases between. This CDR3 region has 11 residues. Germline V CDR1 and CDR2: DFQATT, SNEGSKA (reference sequence). CDR3 in DNA: TGCAGTGCCATCTCTGGAAACACCATATATTTT. Its translation: CSAISGNTIYF.